A single sample is the source of the 13 T cell receptor beta chains below, sequenced in a study of CD8 T cells in Susac syndrome. Random hexamers were used to reverse transcribe about 0.5 to 1 ug of RNA. MiXCR, applied by TCRdb to the immunoSEQ multiplex PCR reads, yields one record per CDR3 protein. The profile shows approximately 280,000 distinct CDR3 sequences, approximately 81% of them singletons. Material: CD8+ T cells from PBMCs. These receptors were taken from a human donor with multiple sclerosis.

This clonotype was recorded a few times. The rearrangement joins TRBV6-1 to TRBJ1-2; 8 positions agree with TRBD1. The germline V gene encodes CDR1 MNHNS and CDR2 SASEGT. CDR3 size: 13 residues. V lost 8 bases to trimming and J lost 3 bases; unmatched junction nucleotides: 5. CDR3 amino acids: CASGQGWYYGYTF. CDR3 in DNA: TGTGCCAGCGGACAGGGCTGGTACTATGGCTACACCTTC.

This clonotype turned up a few times. This chain connects TRBV19 to TRBJ1-1; D is ambiguous. Germline V gene sequence: CDR1 LNHDA, CDR2 SQIVND (reference sequence). The CDR3 totals 14 residues. Deletions cut 3 bases from V and 1 base from J, with 9 bases between. The CDR3 coding sequence is TGTGCCAGTAGTATTCTGCTAGGGAACACTGAAGCTTTCTTT. It yields the protein CASSILLGNTEAFF. Based on the CDR3 plus reference TRBV19 and TRBJ1-1, the full variable domain is DGGITQSPKYLFRKEGQNVTLSCEQNLNHDAMYWYRQDPGQGLRLIYYSQIVNDFQKGDIAEGYSVSREKKESFPLTVTSAQKNPTAFYLCASSILLGNTEAFFGQGTRLTVV.

The chain is built from TRBV7-9 and TRBJ2-3, with TRBD2 as a possible D gene (6 bases). Trimming took 2 bases from V and 4 from J, leaving 10 bases between them. Germline values: CDR1 SEHNR, CDR2 FQNEAQ (reference sequence). The CDR3 is 14 residues long. The CDR3 DNA is TGTGCCAGCAGCTTACCGGGAGAACCAGATACGCAGTATTTT. Protein: CASSLPGEPDTQYF.

CDR3 nucleotide sequence: TGTGCCAGCAGCAGGCCCGGGACTCCCTCGGAAGAGACCCAGTACTTC. This gives the protein CASSRPGTPSEETQYF. The gene calls are TRBV11-2 and TRBJ2-5; D is possibly TRBD2 (6 bases). From germline, CDR1 is SGHAT and CDR2 FQNNGV. Trimming took 5 bases from V and 3 from J, leaving 19 bases between them. CDR3 length equals 16 residues.

This clonotype was seen a handful of times. The chain uses TRBV18 and TRBJ2-2; no firm D call. This CDR3 region has 15 residues. V lost 2 bases, J lost 0 bases, and 7 bases lay in between. Germline V gene lookup returns CDR1 KGHSH and CDR2 LQKENI. As DNA, the CDR3 is TGTGCCAGCTCACCAGGCAGAGCGAACACCGGGGAGCTGTTTTTT. Its translation: CASSPGRANTGELFF.

V gene TRBV29-1 combines with J gene TRBJ2-1; 9 bases fit TRBD1. This CDR3 is 14 amino acids long. CDR1 and CDR2 (germline): SQVTM, ANQGSEA. The V gene end was trimmed by 7 bases and the J gene end by 2 bases; junction bases not matched to a gene: 6. DNA of the CDR3: TGCAGCGCCTACCGGGACAGGGCCTACAATGAGCAGTTCTTC. This sequence encodes CSAYRDRAYNEQFF.

This chain connects TRBV6-6 to TRBJ2-5, with D perhaps matching TRBD2 (5 bases). Trimming took 2 bases from V and 2 from J, leaving 9 bases between them. The CDR3 is 14 amino acids. Germline values: CDR1 MNHNY, CDR2 SVGAGI (reference sequence). CDR3 coding DNA: TGTGCCAGCAGTTACGAGGGAATGCAAGAGACCCAGTACTTC. This codes for CASSYEGMQETQYF.

The V gene is TRBV9, the J gene TRBJ1-6, with TRBD1 as a possible D gene (5 bases). The V end lost 3 bases, the J end lost 1 base, and 14 bases lay between the germline ends. Per the germline V gene, CDR1 is SGDLS and CDR2 is YYNGEE. The CDR3 consists of 17 residues. CDR3 sequence reads: CASSAAGRGSYNSPLHF. CDR3 sequence (DNA): TGTGCCAGCAGCGCTGCAGGGAGAGGATCCTATAATTCACCCCTCCACTTT.

This clonotype was seen only a few times. The J gene is TRBJ2-5, the V gene TRBV24-1; D is undetermined. Trimming pared 0 bases from V and 2 bases from J, leaving 9 bases between. CDR3 size: 15 residues. Germline CDR1 and CDR2: KGHDR and SFDVKD. CDR3 in amino acids: CATSDLAENQETQYF. Written as DNA, the CDR3 is TGTGCCACCAGTGATTTGGCTGAAAATCAAGAGACCCAGTACTTC.

V and J are TRBV30 and TRBJ2-7, with unresolved D. The CDR3 consists of 11 residues. Trimming removed 7 bases from V and 3 bases from J, with 10 bases in between. Germline V CDR1 and CDR2: GTSNPN, SVGIG (reference sequence). CDR3 DNA: TGTGCCTTCCAGGACGGCTACGAGCAGTACTTC. Translation: CAFQDGYEQYF. The full variable domain, completed using reference TRBV30 and TRBJ2-7, is SQTIHQWPATLVQPVGSPLSLECTVEGTSNPNLYWYRQAAGRGLQLLFYSVGIGQISSEVPQNLSASRPQDRQFILSSKKLLLSDSGFYLCAFQDGYEQYFGPGTRLTVT.

The chain links TRBV20-1 to TRBJ2-7; TRBD2 is a possible D gene (8 bases). Per germline, CDR1 DFQATT and CDR2 SNEGSKA (reference sequence). The length of the CDR3 is 15 residues. V shed 6 bases and J shed 4 bases, with 22 bases lying between them. CDR3 DNA sequence: TGCAGTGCGAGGACTAGCAGGGGGATAGGGTACGAGCAGTACTTC. As protein: CSARTSRGIGYEQYF.

V usage is TRBV7-2 and J usage is TRBJ2-5; D might be TRBD2 (6 bases). The V gene lost 2 bases and the J gene lost 4 bases, with 14 bases spanning the gap. Looked up from germline, CDR1 is SGHTA and CDR2 is FQGNSA. CDR3 size: 15 residues. The CDR3 coding sequence is TGTGCCAGCAGCTTATCACCGGGAGAGGTAGAGACCCAGTACTTC. This encodes CASSLSPGEVETQYF. The whole variable domain, filled in from reference TRBV7-2 and TRBJ2-5, reads GAGVSQSPSNKVTEKGKDVELRCDPISGHTALYWYRQSLGQGLEFLIYFQGNSAPDKSGLPSDRFSAERTGGSVSTLTIQRTQQEDSAVYLCASSLSPGEVETQYFGPGTRLLVL.

CDR3 nucleotides: TGTGCCAGCAGTCACGCCGGGTCCGGTGCCAAAAACATTCAGTACTTC. Translated: CASSHAGSGAKNIQYF. The rearrangement uses TRBV27 and TRBJ2-4; D ambiguous. Per the germline V gene, CDR1 is MNHEY and CDR2 is SMNVEV (reference sequence). V was clipped by 5 bases and J by 1 base, with 15 bases between them. The CDR3 consists of 16 residues.